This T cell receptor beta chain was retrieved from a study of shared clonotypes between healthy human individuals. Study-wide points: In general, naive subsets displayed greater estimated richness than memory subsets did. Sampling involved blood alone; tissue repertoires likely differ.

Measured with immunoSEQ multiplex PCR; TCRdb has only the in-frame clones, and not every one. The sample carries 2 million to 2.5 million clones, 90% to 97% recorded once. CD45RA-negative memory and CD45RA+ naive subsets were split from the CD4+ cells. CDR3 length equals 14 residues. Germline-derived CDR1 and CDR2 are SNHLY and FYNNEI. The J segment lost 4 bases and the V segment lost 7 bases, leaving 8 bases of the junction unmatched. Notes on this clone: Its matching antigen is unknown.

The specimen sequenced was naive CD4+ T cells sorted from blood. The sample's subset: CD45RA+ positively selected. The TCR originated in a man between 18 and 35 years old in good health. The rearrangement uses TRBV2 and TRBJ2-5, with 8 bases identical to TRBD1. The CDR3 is CASNSGGGIETQYF. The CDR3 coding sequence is TGTGCCAGCAATTCAGGGGGCGGAATAGAGACCCAGTACTTC.